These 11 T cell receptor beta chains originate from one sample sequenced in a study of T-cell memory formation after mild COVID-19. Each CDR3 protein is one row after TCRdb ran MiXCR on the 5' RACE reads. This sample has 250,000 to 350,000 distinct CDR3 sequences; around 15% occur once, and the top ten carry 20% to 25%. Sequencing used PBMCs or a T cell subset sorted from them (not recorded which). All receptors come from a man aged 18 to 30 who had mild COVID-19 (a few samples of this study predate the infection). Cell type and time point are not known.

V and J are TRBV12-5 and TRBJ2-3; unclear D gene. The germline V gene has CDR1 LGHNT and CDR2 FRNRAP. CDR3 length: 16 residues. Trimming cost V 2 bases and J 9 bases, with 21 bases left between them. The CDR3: CASGLPQPQPTGTQYF. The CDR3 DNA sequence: TGTGCTAGTGGTTTGCCTCAACCTCAGCCCACCGGGACGCAGTATTTT. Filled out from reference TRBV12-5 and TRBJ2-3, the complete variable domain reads DARVTQTPRHKVTEMGQEVTMRCQPILGHNTVFWYRQTMMQGLELLAYFRNRAPLDDSGMPKDRFSAEMPDATLATLKIQPSEPRDSAVYFCASGLPQPQPTGTQYFGPGTRLTVL.

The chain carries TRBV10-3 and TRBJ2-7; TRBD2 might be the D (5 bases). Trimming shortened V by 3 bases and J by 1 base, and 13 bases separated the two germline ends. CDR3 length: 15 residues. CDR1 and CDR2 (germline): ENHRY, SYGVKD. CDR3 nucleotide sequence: TGTGCCATCAGTGAAGTCCGGGCGGGTTCCTACGAGCAGTACTTC. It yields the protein CAISEVRAGSYEQYF.

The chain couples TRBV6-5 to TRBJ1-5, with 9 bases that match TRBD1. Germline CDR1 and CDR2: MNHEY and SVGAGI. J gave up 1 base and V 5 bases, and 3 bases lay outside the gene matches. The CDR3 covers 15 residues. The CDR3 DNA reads TGTGCCAGCAGTGCCGGGACAGGGAGCAATCAGCCCCAGCATTTT. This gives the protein CASSAGTGSNQPQHF.

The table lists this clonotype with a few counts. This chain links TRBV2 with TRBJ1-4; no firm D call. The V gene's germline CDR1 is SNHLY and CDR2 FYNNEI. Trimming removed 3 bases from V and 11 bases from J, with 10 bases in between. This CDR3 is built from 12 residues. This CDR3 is CASSDPAEKLFF. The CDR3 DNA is TGTGCCAGCAGTGACCCGGCCGAGAAACTGTTTTTT.

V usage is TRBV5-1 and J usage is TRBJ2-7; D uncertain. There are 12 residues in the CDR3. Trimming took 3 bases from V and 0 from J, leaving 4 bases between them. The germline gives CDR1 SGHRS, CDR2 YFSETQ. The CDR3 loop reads CASSSPSYEQYF. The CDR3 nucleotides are TGCGCCAGCAGCTCCCCCTCCTACGAGCAGTACTTC. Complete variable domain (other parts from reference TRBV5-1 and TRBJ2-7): KAGVTQTPRYLIKTRGQQVTLSCSPISGHRSVSWYQQTPGQGLQFLFEYFSETQRNKGNFPGRFSGRQFSNSRSEMNVSTLELGDSALYLCASSSPSYEQYFGPGTRLTVT.

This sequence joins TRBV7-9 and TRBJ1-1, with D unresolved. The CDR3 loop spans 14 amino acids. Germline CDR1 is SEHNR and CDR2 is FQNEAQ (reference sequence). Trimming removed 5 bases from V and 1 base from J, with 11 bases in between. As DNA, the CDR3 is TGTGCCAGCAGCCCCGGTCTAGGGAACACTGAAGCTTTCTTT. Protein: CASSPGLGNTEAFF. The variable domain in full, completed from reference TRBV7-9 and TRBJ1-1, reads DTGVSQNPRHKITKRGQNVTFRCDPISEHNRLYWYRQTLGQGPEFLTYFQNEAQLEKSRLLSDRFSAERPKGSFSTLEIQRTEQGDSAMYLCASSPGLGNTEAFFGQGTRLTVV.

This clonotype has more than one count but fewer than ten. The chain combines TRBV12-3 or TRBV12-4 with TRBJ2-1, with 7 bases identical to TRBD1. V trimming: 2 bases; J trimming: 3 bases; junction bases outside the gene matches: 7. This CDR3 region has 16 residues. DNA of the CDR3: TGTGCCAGCAGTTTATTGGTCTCAGGGGGCTACAATGAGCAGTTCTTC. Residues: CASSLLVSGGYNEQFF.

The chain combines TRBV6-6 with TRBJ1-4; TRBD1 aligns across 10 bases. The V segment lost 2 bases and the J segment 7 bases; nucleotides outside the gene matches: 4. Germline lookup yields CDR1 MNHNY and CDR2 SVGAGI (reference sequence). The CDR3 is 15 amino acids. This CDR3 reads CASSYLGQGVEKLFF. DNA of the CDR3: TGTGCCAGCAGTTACCTAGGACAGGGGGTTGAAAAACTGTTTTTT.

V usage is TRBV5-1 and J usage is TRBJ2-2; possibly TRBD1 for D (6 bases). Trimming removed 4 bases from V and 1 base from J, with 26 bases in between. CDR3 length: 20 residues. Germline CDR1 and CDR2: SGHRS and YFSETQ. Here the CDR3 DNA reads TGCGCCAGCAGCGGTGCCCCCCCCATCGTCGGACAGCAGAACACCGGGGAGCTGTTTTTT. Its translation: CASSGAPPIVGQQNTGELFF.

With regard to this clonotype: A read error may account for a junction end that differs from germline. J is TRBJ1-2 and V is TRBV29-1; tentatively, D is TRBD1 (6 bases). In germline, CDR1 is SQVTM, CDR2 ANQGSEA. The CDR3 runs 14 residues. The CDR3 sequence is CSVEGGVANYGYTF. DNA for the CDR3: TGCAGCGTCGAAGGGGGAGTAGCTAACTATGGCTACACCTTC.

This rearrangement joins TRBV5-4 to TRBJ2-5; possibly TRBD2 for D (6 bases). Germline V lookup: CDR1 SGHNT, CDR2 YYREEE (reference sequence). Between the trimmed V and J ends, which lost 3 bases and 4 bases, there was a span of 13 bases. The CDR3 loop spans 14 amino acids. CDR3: CASSWPGARETQYF. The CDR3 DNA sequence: TGTGCCAGCAGCTGGCCGGGAGCAAGAGAGACCCAGTACTTC.